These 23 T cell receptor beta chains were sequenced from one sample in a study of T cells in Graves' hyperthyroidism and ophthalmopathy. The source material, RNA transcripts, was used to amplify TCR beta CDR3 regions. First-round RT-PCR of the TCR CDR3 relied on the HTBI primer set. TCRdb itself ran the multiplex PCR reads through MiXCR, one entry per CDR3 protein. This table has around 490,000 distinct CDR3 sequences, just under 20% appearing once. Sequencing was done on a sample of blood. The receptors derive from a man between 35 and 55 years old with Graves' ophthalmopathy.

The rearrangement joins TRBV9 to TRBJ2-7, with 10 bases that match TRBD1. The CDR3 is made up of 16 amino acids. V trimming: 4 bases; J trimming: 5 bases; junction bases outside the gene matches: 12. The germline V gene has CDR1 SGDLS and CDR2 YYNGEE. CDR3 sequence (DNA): TGTGCCAGCAGCTCCCAGGGAGGACAGGGGGGACACGAGCAGTACTTC. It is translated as CASSSQGGQGGHEQYF. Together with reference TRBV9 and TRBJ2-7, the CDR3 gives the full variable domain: DSGVTQTPKHLITATGQRVTLRCSPRSGDLSVYWYQQSLDQGLQFLIQYYNGEERAKGNILERFSAQQFPDLHSELNLSSLELGDSALYFCASSSQGGQGGHEQYFGPGTRLTVT.

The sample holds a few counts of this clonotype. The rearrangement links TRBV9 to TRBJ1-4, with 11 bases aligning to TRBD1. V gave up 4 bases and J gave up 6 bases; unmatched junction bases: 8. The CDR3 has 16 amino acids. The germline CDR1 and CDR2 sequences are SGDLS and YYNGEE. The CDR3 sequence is CASSTRWGQGDEKLFF. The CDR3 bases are TGTGCCAGCAGCACCCGGTGGGGACAGGGGGATGAAAAACTGTTTTTT.

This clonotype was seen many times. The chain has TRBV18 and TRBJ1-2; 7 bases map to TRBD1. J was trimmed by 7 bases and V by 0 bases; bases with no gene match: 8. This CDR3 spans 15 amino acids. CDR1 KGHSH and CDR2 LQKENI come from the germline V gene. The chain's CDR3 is CASSPPVQGSGGYTF. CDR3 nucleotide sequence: TGTGCCAGCTCACCACCGGTACAGGGGAGCGGTGGCTACACCTTC.

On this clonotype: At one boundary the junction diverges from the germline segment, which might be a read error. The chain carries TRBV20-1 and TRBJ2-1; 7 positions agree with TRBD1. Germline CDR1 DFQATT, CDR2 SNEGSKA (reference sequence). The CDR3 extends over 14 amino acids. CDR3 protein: CSARGGRDYNEQFF. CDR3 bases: TGCAGTGCGAGAGGGGGCAGGGATTACAATGAGCAGTTCTTC.

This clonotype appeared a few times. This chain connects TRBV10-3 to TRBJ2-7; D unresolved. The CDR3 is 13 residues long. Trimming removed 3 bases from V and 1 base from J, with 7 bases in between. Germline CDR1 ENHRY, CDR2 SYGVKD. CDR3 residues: CAISDGASYEQYF. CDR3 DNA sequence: TGTGCCATCAGTGATGGAGCATCCTACGAGCAGTACTTC.

Here the CDR3 reads CASSYSVRDTQYF. As DNA, the CDR3 is TGTGCCAGCAGTTACTCGGTCAGAGATACGCAGTATTTT. The rearrangement uses TRBV6-2 or TRBV6-3 and TRBJ2-3; D not certain. The CDR3 extends over 13 amino acids. V lost 0 bases to trimming and J lost 5 bases, with 6 bases between them. Germline lookup yields CDR1 MNHEY and CDR2 SVGEGT.

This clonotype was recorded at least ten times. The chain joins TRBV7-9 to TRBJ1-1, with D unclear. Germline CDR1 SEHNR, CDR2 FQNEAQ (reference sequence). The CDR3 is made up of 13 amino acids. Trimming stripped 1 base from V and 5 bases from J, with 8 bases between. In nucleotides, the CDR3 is TGTGCCAGCAGCTTAGGGATGGTGACTGAAGCTTTCTTT. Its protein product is CASSLGMVTEAFF.

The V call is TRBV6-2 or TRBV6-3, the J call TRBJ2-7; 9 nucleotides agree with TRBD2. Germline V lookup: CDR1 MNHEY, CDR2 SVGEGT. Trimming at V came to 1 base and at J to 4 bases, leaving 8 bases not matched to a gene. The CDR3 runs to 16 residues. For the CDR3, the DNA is TGTGCCAGCAGTTACTGGGCGGGGGGGCCGATGTACGAGCAGTACTTC. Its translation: CASSYWAGGPMYEQYF.

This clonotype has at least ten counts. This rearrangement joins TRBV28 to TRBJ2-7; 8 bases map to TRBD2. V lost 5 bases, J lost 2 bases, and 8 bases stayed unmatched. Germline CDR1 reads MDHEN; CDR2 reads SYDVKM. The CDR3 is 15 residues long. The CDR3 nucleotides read TGTGCCAGCAGTCTCTTGACTAGCGCCGCCTACGAGCAGTACTTC. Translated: CASSLLTSAAYEQYF.

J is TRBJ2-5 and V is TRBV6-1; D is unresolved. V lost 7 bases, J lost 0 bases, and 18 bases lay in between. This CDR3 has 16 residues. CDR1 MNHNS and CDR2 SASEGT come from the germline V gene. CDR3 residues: CASTGSPAKYQETQYF. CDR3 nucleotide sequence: TGTGCCAGCACAGGTTCTCCAGCCAAGTACCAAGAGACCCAGTACTTC.

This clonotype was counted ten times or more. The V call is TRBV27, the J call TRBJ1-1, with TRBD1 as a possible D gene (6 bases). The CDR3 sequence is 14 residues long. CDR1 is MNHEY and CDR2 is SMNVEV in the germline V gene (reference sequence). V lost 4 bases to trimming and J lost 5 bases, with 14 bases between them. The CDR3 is CASSSITGRTEAFF. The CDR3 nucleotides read TGTGCCAGCAGTTCAATCACAGGGAGAACTGAAGCTTTCTTT.

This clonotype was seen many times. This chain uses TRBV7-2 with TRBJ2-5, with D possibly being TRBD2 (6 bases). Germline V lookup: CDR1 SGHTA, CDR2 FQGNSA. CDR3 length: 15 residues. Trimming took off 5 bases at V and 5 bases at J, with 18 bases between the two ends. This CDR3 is CASSPPPGLGETQYF. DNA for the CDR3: TGTGCCAGCAGCCCACCCCCGGGACTCGGCGAGACCCAGTACTTC. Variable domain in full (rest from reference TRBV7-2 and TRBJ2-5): GAGVSQSPSNKVTEKGKDVELRCDPISGHTALYWYRQSLGQGLEFLIYFQGNSAPDKSGLPSDRFSAERTGGSVSTLTIQRTQQEDSAVYLCASSPPPGLGETQYFGPGTRLLVL.

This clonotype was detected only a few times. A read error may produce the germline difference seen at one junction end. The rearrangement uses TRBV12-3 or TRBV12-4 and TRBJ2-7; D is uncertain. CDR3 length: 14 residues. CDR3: CASSFRHRSYGQYF. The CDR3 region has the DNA TGTGCCAGCAGTTTCAGACACCGCTCCTACGGGCAGTACTTC.

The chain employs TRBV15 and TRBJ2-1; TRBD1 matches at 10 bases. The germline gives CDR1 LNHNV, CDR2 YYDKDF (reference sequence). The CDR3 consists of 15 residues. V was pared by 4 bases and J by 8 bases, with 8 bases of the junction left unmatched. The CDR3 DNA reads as TGTGCCACCAGCACCGCCGGGACAGGGGTTCATGAGCAGTTCTTC. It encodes CATSTAGTGVHEQFF.

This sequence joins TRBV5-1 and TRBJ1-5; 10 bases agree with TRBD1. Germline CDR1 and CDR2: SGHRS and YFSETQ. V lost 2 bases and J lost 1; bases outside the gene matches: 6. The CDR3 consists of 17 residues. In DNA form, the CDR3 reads TGCGCCAGCAGCTTAGGGGACAGGGGAGAGAGCAATCAGCCCCAGCATTTT. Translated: CASSLGDRGESNQPQHF. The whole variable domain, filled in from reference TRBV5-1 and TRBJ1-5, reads KAGVTQTPRYLIKTRGQQVTLSCSPISGHRSVSWYQQTPGQGLQFLFEYFSETQRNKGNFPGRFSGRQFSNSRSEMNVSTLELGDSALYLCASSLGDRGESNQPQHFGDGTRLSIL.

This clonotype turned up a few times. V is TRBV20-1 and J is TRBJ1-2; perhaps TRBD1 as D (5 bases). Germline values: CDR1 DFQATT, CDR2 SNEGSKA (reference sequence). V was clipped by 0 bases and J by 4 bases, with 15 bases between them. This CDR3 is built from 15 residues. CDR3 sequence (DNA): TGCAGTGCTAGAGACCTCTCTCCAGGGCCCTATGGCTACACCTTC. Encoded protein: CSARDLSPGPYGYTF.

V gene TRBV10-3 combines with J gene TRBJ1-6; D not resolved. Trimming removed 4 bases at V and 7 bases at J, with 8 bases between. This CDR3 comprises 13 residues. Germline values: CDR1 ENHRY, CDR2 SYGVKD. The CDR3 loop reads CAISGSGNSPLHF. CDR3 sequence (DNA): TGTGCCATCAGTGGATCCGGGAATTCACCCCTCCACTTT.

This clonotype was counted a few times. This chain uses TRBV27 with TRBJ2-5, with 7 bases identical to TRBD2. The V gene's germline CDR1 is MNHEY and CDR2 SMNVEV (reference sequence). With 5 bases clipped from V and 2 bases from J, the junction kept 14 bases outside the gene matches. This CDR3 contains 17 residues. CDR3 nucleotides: TGTGCCAGCAGTCCCCTCTACCCACTAGCGCCTCAAGAGACCCAGTACTTC. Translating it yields CASSPLYPLAPQETQYF.

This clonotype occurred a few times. The CDR3 coding sequence is TGTGCCACCCAAGAACAGGGGTTAGGTGGAAACACCATATATTTT. It translates to CATQEQGLGGNTIYF. V and J are TRBV28 and TRBJ1-3, with 7 positions matching TRBD1. CDR3 size: 15 residues. Losses at the gene ends were 10 bases for V and 3 bases for J; bases not matched to a gene: 12. Germline V gene lookup returns CDR1 MDHEN and CDR2 SYDVKM.

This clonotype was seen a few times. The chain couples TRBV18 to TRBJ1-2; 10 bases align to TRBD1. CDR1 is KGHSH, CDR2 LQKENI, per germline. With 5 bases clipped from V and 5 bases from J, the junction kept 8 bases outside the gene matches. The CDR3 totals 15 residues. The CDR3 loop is CASSTGTGVNYGYTF. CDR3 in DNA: TGTGCCAGCTCAACCGGGACAGGGGTTAATTATGGCTACACCTTC.

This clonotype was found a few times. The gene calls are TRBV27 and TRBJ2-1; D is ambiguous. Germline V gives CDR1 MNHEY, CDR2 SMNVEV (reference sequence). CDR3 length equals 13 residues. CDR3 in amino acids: CGSSDGSYNEQFF. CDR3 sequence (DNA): TGTGGGTCGAGTGATGGGTCCTACAATGAGCAGTTCTTC.

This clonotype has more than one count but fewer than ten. The CDR3 region is CASSIVALGELFF. The DNA of the CDR3 is TGTGCCAGTAGTATCGTGGCTTTGGGGGAGCTGTTTTTT. The chain employs TRBV19 and TRBJ2-2, with D unclear. Between the trimmed V and J ends, which lost 3 bases and 8 bases, there was a span of 10 bases. The CDR3 is 13 amino acids. Looked up from germline, CDR1 is LNHDA and CDR2 is SQIVND (reference sequence).

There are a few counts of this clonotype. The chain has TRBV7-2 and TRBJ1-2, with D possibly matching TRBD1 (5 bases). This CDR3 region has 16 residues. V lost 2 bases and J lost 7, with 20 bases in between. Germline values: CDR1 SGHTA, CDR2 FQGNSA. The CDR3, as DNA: TGTGCCAGCAGCTTACAGGCGGGGTTCGGGGGGGGTGGCTACACCTTC. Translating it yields CASSLQAGFGGGGYTF.